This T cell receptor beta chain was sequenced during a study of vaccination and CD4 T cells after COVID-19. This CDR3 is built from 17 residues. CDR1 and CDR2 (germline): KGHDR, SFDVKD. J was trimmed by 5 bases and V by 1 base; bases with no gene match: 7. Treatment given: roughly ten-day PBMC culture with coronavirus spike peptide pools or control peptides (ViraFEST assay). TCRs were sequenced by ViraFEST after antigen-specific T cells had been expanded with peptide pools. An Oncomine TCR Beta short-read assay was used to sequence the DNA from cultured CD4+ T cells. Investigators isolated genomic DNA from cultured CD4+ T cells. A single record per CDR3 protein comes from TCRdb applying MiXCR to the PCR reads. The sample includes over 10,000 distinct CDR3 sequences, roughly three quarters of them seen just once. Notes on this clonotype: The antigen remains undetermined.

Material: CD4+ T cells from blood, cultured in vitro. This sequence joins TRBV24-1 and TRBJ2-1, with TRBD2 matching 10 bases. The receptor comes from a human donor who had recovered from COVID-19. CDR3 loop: CATSDFPRTSGNNEQFF. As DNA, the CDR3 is TGTGCCACCAGTGATTTTCCCCGGACTAGCGGTAACAATGAGCAGTTCTTC.